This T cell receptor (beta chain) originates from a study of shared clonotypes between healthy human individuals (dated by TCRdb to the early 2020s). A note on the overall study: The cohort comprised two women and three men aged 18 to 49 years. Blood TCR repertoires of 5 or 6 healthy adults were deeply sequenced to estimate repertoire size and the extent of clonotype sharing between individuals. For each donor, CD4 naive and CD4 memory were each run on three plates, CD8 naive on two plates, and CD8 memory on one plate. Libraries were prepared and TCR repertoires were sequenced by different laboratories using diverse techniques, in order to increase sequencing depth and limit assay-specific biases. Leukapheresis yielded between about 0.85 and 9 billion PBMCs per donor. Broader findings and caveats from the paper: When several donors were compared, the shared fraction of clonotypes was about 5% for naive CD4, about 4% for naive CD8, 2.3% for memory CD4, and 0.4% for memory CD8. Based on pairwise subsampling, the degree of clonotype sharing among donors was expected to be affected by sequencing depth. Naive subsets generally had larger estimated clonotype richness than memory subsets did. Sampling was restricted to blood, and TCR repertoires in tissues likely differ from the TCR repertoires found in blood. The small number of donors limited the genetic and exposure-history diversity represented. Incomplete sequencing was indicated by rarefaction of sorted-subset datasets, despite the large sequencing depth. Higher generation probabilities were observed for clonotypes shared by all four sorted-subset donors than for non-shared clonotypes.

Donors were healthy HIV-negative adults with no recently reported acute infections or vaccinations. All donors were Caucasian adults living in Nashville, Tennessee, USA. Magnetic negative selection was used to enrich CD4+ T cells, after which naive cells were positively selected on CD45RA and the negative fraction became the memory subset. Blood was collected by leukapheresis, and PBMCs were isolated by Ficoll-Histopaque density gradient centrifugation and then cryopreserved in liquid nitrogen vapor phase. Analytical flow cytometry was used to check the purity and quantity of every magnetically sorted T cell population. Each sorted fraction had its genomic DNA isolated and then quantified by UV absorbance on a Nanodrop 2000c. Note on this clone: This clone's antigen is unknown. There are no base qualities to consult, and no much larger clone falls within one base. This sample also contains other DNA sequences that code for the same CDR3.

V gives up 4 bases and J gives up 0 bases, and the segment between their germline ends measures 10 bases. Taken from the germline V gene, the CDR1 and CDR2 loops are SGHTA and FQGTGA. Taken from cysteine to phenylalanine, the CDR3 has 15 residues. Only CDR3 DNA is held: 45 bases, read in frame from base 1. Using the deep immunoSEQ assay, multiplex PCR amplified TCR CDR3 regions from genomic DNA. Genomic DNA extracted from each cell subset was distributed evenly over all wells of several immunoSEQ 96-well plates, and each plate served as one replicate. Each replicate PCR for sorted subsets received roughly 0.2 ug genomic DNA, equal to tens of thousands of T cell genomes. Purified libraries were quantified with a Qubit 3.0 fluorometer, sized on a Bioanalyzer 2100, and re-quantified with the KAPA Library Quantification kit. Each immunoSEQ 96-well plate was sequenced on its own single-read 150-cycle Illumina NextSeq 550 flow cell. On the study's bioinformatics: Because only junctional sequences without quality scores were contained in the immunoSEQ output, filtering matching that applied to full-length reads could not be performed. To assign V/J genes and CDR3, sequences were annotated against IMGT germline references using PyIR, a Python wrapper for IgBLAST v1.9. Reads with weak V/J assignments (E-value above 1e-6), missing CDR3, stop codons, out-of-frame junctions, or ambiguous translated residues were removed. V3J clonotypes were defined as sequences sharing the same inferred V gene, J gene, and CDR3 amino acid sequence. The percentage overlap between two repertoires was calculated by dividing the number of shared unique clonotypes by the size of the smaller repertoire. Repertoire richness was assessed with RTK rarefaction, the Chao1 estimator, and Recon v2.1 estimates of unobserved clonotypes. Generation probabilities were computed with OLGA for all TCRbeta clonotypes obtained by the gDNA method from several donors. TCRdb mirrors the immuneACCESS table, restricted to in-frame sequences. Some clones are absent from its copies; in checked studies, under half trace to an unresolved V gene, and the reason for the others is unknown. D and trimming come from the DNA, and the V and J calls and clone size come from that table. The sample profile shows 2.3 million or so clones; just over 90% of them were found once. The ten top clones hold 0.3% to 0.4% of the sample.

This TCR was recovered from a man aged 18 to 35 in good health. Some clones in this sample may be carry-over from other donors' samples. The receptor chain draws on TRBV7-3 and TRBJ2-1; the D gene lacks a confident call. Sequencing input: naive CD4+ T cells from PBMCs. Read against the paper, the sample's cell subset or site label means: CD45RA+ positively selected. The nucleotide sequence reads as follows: TGTGCCAGCAGCTCTCTGGCAGGCTCCTACAATGAGCAGTTCTTC. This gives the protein CASSSLAGSYNEQFF.